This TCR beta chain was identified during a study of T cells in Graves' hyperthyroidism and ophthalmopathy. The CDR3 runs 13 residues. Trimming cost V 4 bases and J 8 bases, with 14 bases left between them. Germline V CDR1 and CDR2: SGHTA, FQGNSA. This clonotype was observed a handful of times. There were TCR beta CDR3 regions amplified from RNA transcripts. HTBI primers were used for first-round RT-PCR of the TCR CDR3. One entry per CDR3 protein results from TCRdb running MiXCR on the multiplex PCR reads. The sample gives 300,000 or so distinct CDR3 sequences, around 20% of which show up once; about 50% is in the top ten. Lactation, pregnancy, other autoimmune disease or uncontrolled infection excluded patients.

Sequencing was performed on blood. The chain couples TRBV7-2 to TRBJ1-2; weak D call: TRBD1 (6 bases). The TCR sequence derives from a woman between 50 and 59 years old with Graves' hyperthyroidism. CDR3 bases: TGTGCCAGCAGCTATTCAGGGGAGGGGGGCTACACCTTC. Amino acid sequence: CASSYSGEGGYTF.